This is a list of T cell receptor beta chains from one sample in a study of T cell responses to AZD1222 COVID-19 vaccine. Sequencing was performed with immunoSEQ multiplex PCR; in TCRdb, only in-frame clones are kept and a portion is missing. The repertoire includes some 130,000 clones, about 92% of them detected once, and around 3.5% sits in the top ten. This material consisted of peripheral blood, taken 28 days after the second AZD1222 dose. These TCRs come from an adult who received the AZD1222 COVID-19 vaccine. The CDR3 runs from the conserved cysteine through the conserved F or W. D genes are given only for firm matches. Clone size is shown for a subset of rows, as once, few, many or a class of expanded clone.

size: NA
D: NA
J: TRBJ2-1
V: TRBV5-4
CDR3: CASSLETTIKNEQFF
DNA: TGTGCCAGCAGCTTGGAGACCACCATTAAAAATGAGCAGTTCTTC

size: NA
D: TRBD1
J: TRBJ2-2
V: TRBV3-1/TRBV3-2
CDR3: CASSQDRWRRGRTGELFF
DNA: TGTGCCAGCAGCCAAGATAGGTGGAGAAGGGGGCGAACCGGGGAGCTGTTTTTT

size: NA
D: NA
J: TRBJ1-1
V: TRBV20-1
CDR3: CSARGGTEAFF
DNA: TGCAGTGCTAGAGGGGGCACTGAAGCTTTCTTT

size: NA
D: NA
J: TRBJ2-4
V: TRBV3-1/TRBV3-2
CDR3: CASSQDGLVAKNIQYF
DNA: TGTGCCAGCAGCCAAGATGGACTGGTAGCCAAAAACATTCAGTACTTC

size: once
D: TRBD1
J: TRBJ1-2
V: TRBV9
CDR3: CASSVGGDSIYGYTF
DNA: TGTGCCAGCAGCGTAGGAGGGGACAGTATCTATGGCTACACCTTC

size: once
D: TRBD1
J: TRBJ2-1
V: TRBV9
CDR3: CASSARQGASYNEQFF
DNA: TGTGCCAGCAGCGCCCGACAGGGGGCTTCCTACAATGAGCAGTTCTTC

size: NA
D: NA
J: TRBJ2-7
V: TRBV28
CDR3: CASSRYEQYF
DNA: TGTGCCAGCAGCCGTTACGAGCAGTACTTC

size: NA
D: NA
J: TRBJ2-1
V: TRBV19
CDR3: CASGETRGVYNEQFF
DNA: TGTGCCAGTGGGGAGACTAGAGGGGTTTACAATGAGCAGTTCTTC

size: NA
D: NA
J: TRBJ1-2
V: TRBV3-1/TRBV3-2
CDR3: CASSPGHTNYGYTF
DNA: TGTGCCAGCAGCCCGGGACACACTAACTATGGCTACACCTTC

size: NA
D: TRBD1
J: TRBJ1-2
V: TRBV6-4
CDR3: CASSDSAGGGYTF
DNA: TGTGCCAGCAGTGACTCTGCAGGGGGCGGCTACACCTTC

size: NA
D: NA
J: TRBJ2-7
V: TRBV5-1
CDR3: CASSRDQAKIYEQYF
DNA: TGCGCCAGCAGCCGCGACCAAGCAAAAATCTACGAGCAGTACTTC

size: NA
D: NA
J: TRBJ2-1
V: TRBV28
CDR3: CASTPTGVSYNEQFF
DNA: TGTGCCAGCACTCCCACGGGGGTATCCTACAATGAGCAGTTCTTC

size: NA
D: NA
J: TRBJ1-2
V: TRBV28
CDR3: CASSPTGYGYTF
DNA: TGTGCCAGCAGTCCCACCGGCTATGGCTACACCTTC

size: NA
D: NA
J: TRBJ1-5
V: TRBV6-5
CDR3: CASSSSLDQPQHF
DNA: TGTGCCAGCAGTAGTTCCCTCGATCAGCCCCAGCATTTT

size: NA
D: TRBD1
J: TRBJ1-2
V: TRBV27
CDR3: CASSLQGAANYGYTF
DNA: TGTGCCAGCAGTTTGCAGGGGGCCGCCAACTATGGCTACACCTTC

size: NA
D: NA
J: TRBJ1-1
V: TRBV6-4
CDR3: CASSSRAFF
DNA: TGTGCCAGCAGCTCGCGGGCTTTCTTT

size: NA
D: NA
J: TRBJ1-3
V: TRBV11-3
CDR3: CASSLAQGGNTIYF
DNA: TGTGCCAGCAGCTTAGCGCAGGGTGGAAACACCATATATTTT

size: NA
D: NA
J: TRBJ2-7
V: TRBV6-1
CDR3: CASSLDGLGEQYF
DNA: TGTGCCAGCAGTCTGGACGGTCTGGGCGAGCAGTACTTC